This TCR beta chain was captured in a study of Ad26.COV2.S vaccination and SARS-CoV-2 variants (dated by TCRdb to 2020 to 2023). Background on the whole study: Vaccine-arm donors were drawn from COV1001, a multicentre, randomized, double-blind, placebo-controlled phase I-IIa trial of Ad26.COV2.S in healthy adults. Ad26.COV2.S was given intramuscularly at 5x10^10 or 1x10^11 viral particles, as a single shot or as two shots 56 days apart. The specificity and breadth of SARS-CoV-2-reactive T cell receptors after Ad26.COV2.S vaccination were assessed by TCRbeta repertoire sequencing. The TCR-sequenced set comprised around 30 samples: some 20 Ad26.COV2.S vaccine recipients, 5 placebo recipients and 8 SARS-CoV-2 convalescent individuals. Participants in the trial were split at random into five groups of five each, receiving low-dose or high-dose Ad26.COV2.S once or twice, or else placebo on both occasions. Blinding of investigators to trial group allocation was maintained during experiments and outcome assessment.

The immunoSEQ Assay was the method used to sequence TCRbeta CDR3 regions. After extraction, genomic DNA underwent amplification by bias-controlled multiplex PCR, followed by high-throughput sequencing. Regarding the original processing steps: To quantify the absolute abundance of every unique TCRbeta CDR3 region, sequences were collapsed and filtered. Usable DNA was measured by amplifying reference genes present in all nucleated cells, and TCRbeta template counts were normalized to that usable DNA to estimate T cell fraction. Repertoire TCRs were annotated as SARS-CoV-2-specific by exact matching of V gene, CDR3 amino acid sequence and J gene to a known reactive TCR set. The reference SARS-CoV-2 TCR set was derived from MIRA and filtered for enrichment in COVID-19-positive ImmuneCODE repertoires, a step that removed public or cross-reactive TCRs. Using the MIRA antigens, annotated TCRs were further analysed by specific ORF or by position within an ORF. Breadth was defined as annotated unique rearrangements over total unique productive rearrangements; depth was the summed frequency of those rearrangements. Two-sided Wilcoxon rank-sum tests were applied when comparing TCR breadth between groups. TCRdb took this table from immuneACCESS and kept in-frame rearrangements with V and J called. Such tables lack part of the clones; where checked against another copy, unresolved V genes explain under half of the gap, and the rest is unexplained. That table furnishes V, J and clone size, whereas the DNA furnished D and trimming. The sample includes roughly 400,000 clones, with around 93% observed a single time. Approximately 1.7% of the sample goes to the ten largest clones.

What the authors observed across the whole study: The authors noted that total T cell responses may have been underestimated by the TCR breadth and depth analyses. After vaccination, substantial breadth of spike-specific CD8+ and CD4+ T cell responses was reported. Non-spike TCR breadth was comparable between vaccine and placebo recipients, consistent with the vaccine containing only spike. Higher spike-specific TCR breadth was observed in Ad26.COV2.S recipients than in placebo recipients (P = 0.0014). The study lacked the statistical power to compare responses across vaccine doses or regimens.

According to the study, the label for this sample's treatment or condition signals: roughly 19 received Ad26.COV2.S at low or high dose, single or two shots; 5 received placebo; per-sample allocation not given. Repertoires of vaccine and placebo recipients were sequenced from samples collected on day 63 after the first injection. In Cohort 1b, about 27 adults aged 18-55 years were enrolled at a single site in Boston, USA, between 29 July and 7 August 2020. Ad26.COV2.S was a replication-incompetent adenovirus type 26 vector expressing a prefusion-stabilized SARS-CoV-2 spike protein from the original Wuhan strain. There are a few counts of this clone. No cognate antigen has been identified for it. There are no base qualities to consult, and no much larger clone falls within one base. This TCR was recovered from a person between 18 and 60 years old who received the Ad26.COV2.S COVID-19 vaccine or a placebo. This sample comprised peripheral blood, obtained in a trial of Ad26.COV2.S vaccine versus placebo.

The nucleotide sequence is given as TGCGCCAGCAGCCAACCGGGACAGTTCAACGAGCAGTACTTC. Its protein product is CASSQPGQFNEQYF. The rearranged segments are TRBV4-1 and TRBJ2-7, with TRBD1 identical over 7 junction bases. CDR1 is given as MGHRA and CDR2 as YSYEKL, both from the germline V gene. Ends trimmed: V by 2 bases, J by 5 bases; bases unmatched to a gene: 6. The CDR3 goes from the cysteine to the phenylalanine over 14 residues. Just CDR3 DNA is preserved here, 42 bases in frame from base 1.